The 13 T cell receptor beta chains presented below share a single source sample, sequenced in a study of cytomegalovirus exposure and HLA in healthy donors. PCR used 60 Vbeta primers and 13 Jbeta primers. Libraries were prepared by immunoSEQ multiplex PCR; TCRdb keeps only in-frame clonotypes and omits some of them. The sample has 80,000 to 100,000 clones, about 78% seen once. Material for sequencing was PBMCs. The receptors were sampled from a man in his forties or fifties in good health and CMV-seronegative.

V is TRBV6-5 and J is TRBJ1-3; the D is unclear. V was clipped by 6 bases and J by 0 bases, with 12 bases between them. The CDR3 contains 15 residues. The germline CDR1 and CDR2 sequences are MNHEY and SVGAGI. The chain's CDR3 is CASSRAGSSGNTIYF. CDR3 coding DNA: TGTGCCAGCAGCCGGGCGGGGTCCTCTGGAAACACCATATATTTT.

The genes are TRBV2 and TRBJ1-2; 7 bases agree with TRBD1. This CDR3 is built from 15 residues. V dropped 3 bases and J dropped 2; count of bases not matched to a gene: 6. Germline-derived CDR1 and CDR2 are SNHLY and FYNNEI. CDR3 in DNA: TGTGCCAGCAGTGATCCAGGACAGGAGAACTATGGCTACACCTTC. Protein sequence: CASSDPGQENYGYTF.

The V gene is TRBV7-5, the J gene TRBJ2-2; the D segment call TRBD1 is taken from the table without a DNA check. TRBV7-5 corresponds to a pseudogene. The CDR3 is 12 amino acids. In nucleotides, the CDR3 is TGTGCCAGAAGCTTATGCAGCGGGGAGCTGTTTTTT. This sequence encodes CARSLCSGELFF.

This clone turned up a few times. The genes are TRBV5-4 and TRBJ1-1; a possible D gene is TRBD1 (6 bases). The CDR3 runs to 15 residues. V shed 4 bases and J shed 1 base, with 14 bases lying between them. Germline values: CDR1 SGHNT, CDR2 YYREEE (reference sequence). The CDR3 spells CASSPFQGSNTEAFF. CDR3 in DNA: TGTGCCAGCAGCCCCTTTCAGGGGTCGAACACTGAAGCTTTCTTT.

Points on this clone: At one boundary the junction diverges from the germline segment, which might be a read error. The chain employs TRBV7-9 and TRBJ1-1; D gene unclear. Germline CDR1 is SEHNR and CDR2 is FQNEAQ (reference sequence). This CDR3 region has 12 residues. For the CDR3, the DNA is TGTTCCAGCAGCTTAAGTACTATCGAAGCTTTCTTT. This encodes CSSSLSTIEAFF.

This chain uses TRBV6-4 with TRBJ2-3; 10 nucleotides align to TRBD2. The V segment lost 0 bases and the J segment 6 bases; nucleotides outside the gene matches: 0. The CDR3 consists of 14 residues. Germline V lookup: CDR1 MRHNA, CDR2 SNTAGT. The CDR3 reads CASSDSSGGDTQYF. The CDR3 nucleotides are TGTGCCAGCAGTGACTCTAGCGGGGGGGATACGCAGTATTTT.

This clone has just one count. V usage is TRBV7-8 and J usage is TRBJ2-7, with D possibly TRBD1 on 6 matching bases. CDR3 size: 14 residues. The germline V gene has CDR1 SGHVS and CDR2 FQNEAQ. The V and J ends lost 0 bases and 1 base respectively, with 7 bases between them. CDR3: CASSLAGTSYEQYF. CDR3 nucleotide sequence: TGTGCCAGCAGCTTAGCCGGGACATCCTACGAGCAGTACTTC. The full variable domain, its missing parts supplied by reference TRBV7-8 and TRBJ2-7, is GAGVSQSPRYKVAKRGQDVALRCDPISGHVSLFWYQQALGQGPEFLTYFQNEAQLDKSGLPSDRFFAERPEGSVSTLKIQRTQQEDSAVYLCASSLAGTSYEQYFGPGTRLTVT.

This clone was detected only a few times. The chain employs TRBV10-2 and TRBJ2-1; 9 nucleotides line up with TRBD2. CDR1 WSHSY and CDR2 SAAADI come from the germline V gene. CDR3 size: 15 residues. V shed 8 bases, J shed 3 bases, and the junction held 8 bases outside the gene matches. CDR3 sequence reads: CASYPSGTLYNEQFF. The CDR3 DNA reads as TGCGCCAGCTATCCTAGCGGGACACTCTACAATGAGCAGTTCTTC.

The V call is TRBV27, the J call TRBJ2-3; 9 bases agree with TRBD1. The CDR3 runs 16 residues. With 5 bases clipped from V and 1 base from J, the junction kept 7 bases outside the gene matches. CDR1 is MNHEY and CDR2 is SMNVEV in the germline V gene (reference sequence). The CDR3 DNA reads as TGTGCCAGCAGTACGACAGGGGGGAAAGGCACAGATACGCAGTATTTT. Translating gives CASSTTGGKGTDTQYF.

This chain connects TRBV28 to TRBJ2-5; 8 bases agree with TRBD1. V trimming: 9 bases; J trimming: 1 base; junction bases outside the gene matches: 10. Looked up from germline, CDR1 is MDHEN and CDR2 is SYDVKM. The CDR3 has 15 amino acids. The CDR3 region is CASSEGQVIQETQYF. CDR3 DNA: TGTGCCAGTAGTGAGGGACAGGTGATCCAAGAGACCCAGTACTTC.

Points on this clone: The CDR3 does not close with the conserved phenylalanine or tryptophan, likely indicating a read error. This chain connects TRBV30 to TRBJ1-1; possibly TRBD1 for D (6 bases). The V end lost 4 bases, the J end lost 7 bases, and 10 bases lay between the germline ends. The CDR3 has 11 amino acids. Germline CDR1 GTSNPN, CDR2 SVGIG (reference sequence). CDR3 amino acids: CAWIQGVEAFL. The CDR3, as DNA: TGTGCCTGGATACAGGGAGTTGAAGCTTTCCTT.

This clone was seen a few times. The J gene is TRBJ1-1, the V gene TRBV5-4, with D unclear. V was trimmed by 1 base and J by 0 bases, leaving 7 bases between them. Per the germline V gene, CDR1 is SGHNT and CDR2 is YYREEE (reference sequence). The length of the CDR3 is 14 residues. DNA for the CDR3: TGTGCCAGCAGCTTGCCCGGTATGAACACTGAAGCTTTCTTT. The encoded protein is CASSLPGMNTEAFF.

J is TRBJ2-7 and V is TRBV2, with a tentative D call TRBD2 (6 bases). The germline CDR1 and CDR2 sequences are SNHLY and FYNNEI. The CDR3 length is 13 residues. The V gene lost 4 bases and the J gene lost 5 bases, with 12 bases spanning the gap. The CDR3 DNA is TGTGCCAGCAGTGGGGGGGAGACCAACGAGCAGTACTTC. This translates into CASSGGETNEQYF. Together with reference TRBV2 and TRBJ2-7, the CDR3 gives the full variable domain: EPEVTQTPSHQVTQMGQEVILRCVPISNHLYFYWYRQILGQKVEFLVSFYNNEISEKSEIFDDQFSVERPDGSNFTLKIRSTKLEDSAMYFCASSGGETNEQYFGPGTRLTVT.